The clone carrying this T cell receptor beta chain was seen a few times. Antigen: not known. At one end, the junction sequence differs from germline, possibly due to a read error. Amplified TCR beta CDR3 regions derived from RNA transcripts. A set of HTBI primers served as the primers for a first-round RT-PCR of the TCR CDR3. MiXCR, applied by TCRdb to the multiplex PCR reads, yields one record per CDR3 protein. This table has about 560,000 distinct CDR3 sequences, 14% appearing once. This record comes from a study of T cells in Graves' hyperthyroidism and ophthalmopathy. Overall study findings and caveats: Blood also carried most thyroid clonotypes expanded above 0.001. The model anticipated ophthalmopathy a median about six months pre-onset.

Germline V gives CDR1 SNHLY, CDR2 FYNNEI. CDR3 size: 15 residues. The specimen sequenced was blood. V gene TRBV2 combines with J gene TRBJ1-1; weak D call: TRBD1 (6 bases). This sequence was found in a woman in her forties with Graves' hyperthyroidism. The CDR3 reads CASSEGGARNAEAFF. In DNA form, the CDR3 reads TGTGCCAGCAGTGAAGGGGGGGCGAGGAACGCTGAAGCTTTCTTT.